This TCR beta chain was captured in a study of OX40 agonist ivuxolimab in advanced cancers. The protocol was immunoSEQ multiplex PCR, while the TCRdb copy is restricted to in-frame clones and leaves out a portion. The top ten clones hold about 5% of a sample with about 64,000 clones, 82% of them seen once. CDR1 is MNHEY, CDR2 SMNVEV, per germline (reference sequence). V lost 5 bases, J lost 3 bases, and 7 bases stayed unmatched. The CDR3 extends over 15 amino acids. The specimen comprised CD4+ or CD8+ T cells sorted from blood, sampled in a trial of the OX40 agonist ivuxolimab. V and J are TRBV27 and TRBJ1-2; 9 bases match TRBD1. The sequence derives from an adult with an advanced solid tumor such as melanoma, head and neck, liver or kidney cancer. This CDR3 is CASSLRGQGDYGYTF. Written as DNA, the CDR3 is TGTGCCAGCAGTCTCCGGGGACAGGGTGACTATGGCTACACCTTC.